This T cell receptor (beta chain) was identified during a study of blood T cell repertoires in COVID-19. Assay: immunoSEQ multiplex PCR; the TCRdb copy retains only in-frame clones and omits some. The sample includes tens of thousands of clones, just over 85% of them seen just once. V lost 5 bases, J lost 0 bases, and 5 bases stayed unmatched. This CDR3 has 15 residues. Germline values: CDR1 SGDLS, CDR2 YYNGEE. The sample comprised peripheral blood. This clonotype originated in a man between 65 and 79 years old with acute or convalescent COVID-19. The J gene is TRBJ2-4, the V gene TRBV9, with 7 nucleotides matching TRBD2. The CDR3 DNA reads as TGTGCCAGCAGTCTTAGCGGGTTAGCCAAAAACATTCAGTACTTC. It translates to CASSLSGLAKNIQYF.